The next 20 T cell receptor beta chains were all read from a single sample in a study of blood T cell repertoires in COVID-19. Measured with immunoSEQ multiplex PCR; TCRdb has only the in-frame clones, and not every one. The data contain roughly 120,000 clones, about two thirds of them singletons. Specimen: peripheral blood. Receptor source: a human donor with acute or convalescent COVID-19. The donor label of this sample is uncertain.

DNA of the CDR3: TGCGCCAGCAGCCAAGGGGACAGGGGCAATCAGCCCCAGCATTTT. Protein: CASSQGDRGNQPQHF. The chain uses TRBV4-1 and TRBJ1-5; TRBD1 aligns across 9 bases. Trimming removed 1 base from V and 2 bases from J; junction bases left unmatched: 0. Germline CDR1 is MGHRA and CDR2 is YSYEKL. The CDR3 is made up of 15 amino acids.

This clone was detected once. The V call is TRBV3-1 (or the pseudogene TRBV3-2), the J call TRBJ1-5; D not certain. The CDR3 extends over 12 amino acids. Germline V gene sequence: CDR1 LGHDT, CDR2 YNNKEL (reference sequence). The ends were cut back, 6 bases at V and 3 bases at J, with 6 bases in the middle. Written as DNA, the CDR3 is TGTGCCAGCAGTACTCTCAATCAGCCCCAGCATTTT. Its protein is CASSTLNQPQHF.

The chain has TRBV2 and TRBJ1-1; the match to TRBD1 covers 8 bases. Germline V gene lookup returns CDR1 SNHLY and CDR2 FYNNEI. V trimming: 6 bases; J trimming: 8 bases; junction bases outside the gene matches: 8. The CDR3 runs 13 residues. The CDR3 spells CASSPGGLEEAFF. CDR3 bases: TGTGCCAGCAGCCCAGGGGGCCTCGAGGAAGCTTTCTTT.

The chain is built from TRBV29-1 and TRBJ1-2; D remains ambiguous. The V gene lost 5 bases and the J gene lost 8 bases, with 18 bases spanning the gap. There are 13 residues in the CDR3. Germline CDR1 SQVTM, CDR2 ANQGSEA. Here the CDR3 reads CSVRERAGLGYTF. CDR3 bases: TGCAGCGTTCGTGAGAGAGCAGGACTGGGCTACACCTTC. Using reference TRBV29-1 and TRBJ1-2 for the parts outside the CDR3, the full variable domain is SAVISQKPSRDICQRGTSLTIQCQVDSQVTMMFWYRQQPGQSLTLIATANQGSEATYESGFVIDKFPISRPNLTFSTLTVSNMSPEDSSIYLCSVRERAGLGYTFGSGTRLTVV.

The chain employs TRBV3-1 (or the pseudogene TRBV3-2) and TRBJ1-1, with TRBD1 as a possible D gene (6 bases). The V gene lost 0 bases and the J gene lost 3 bases, with 14 bases spanning the gap. The CDR3 contains 16 residues. Germline CDR1 LGHDT, CDR2 YNNKEL (reference sequence). The DNA of the CDR3 is TGTGCCAGCAGCCAAGATCTGGGGGCGAGGGACACTGAAGCTTTCTTT. Its translation: CASSQDLGARDTEAFF.

This chain uses TRBV4-1 with TRBJ1-5; D remains ambiguous. V was shortened by 0 bases and J by 5 bases, with 11 bases between the two germline ends. Germline loops: CDR1 MGHRA, CDR2 YSYEKL. CDR3 length: 15 residues. The CDR3: CASSQDPIPDQPQHF. DNA for the CDR3: TGCGCCAGCAGCCAAGATCCTATACCTGATCAGCCCCAGCATTTT.

V and J are TRBV5-1 and TRBJ2-5, with 7 bases matching TRBD1. The trim removed 4 bases at V and 4 bases at J, leaving 7 bases unmatched. The CDR3 covers 14 residues. In germline, CDR1 is SGHRS, CDR2 YFSETQ. The CDR3, as DNA: TGCGCCAGCAGCGATGGGACAGCCGCAGAGACCCAGTACTTC. Encoded protein: CASSDGTAAETQYF.

This clone was seen only once. V is TRBV7-9 and J is TRBJ1-1; a possible D gene is TRBD1 (5 bases). Germline CDR1 reads SEHNR; CDR2 reads FQNEAQ (reference sequence). There are 13 residues in the CDR3. V gave up 3 bases and J gave up 7 bases, with 12 bases separating them. CDR3: CASSFDPGDEAFF. CDR3 coding DNA: TGTGCCAGCAGCTTCGATCCGGGGGATGAAGCTTTCTTT.

The chain combines TRBV4-1 with TRBJ2-3; 14 bases are shared with TRBD2. CDR1 MGHRA and CDR2 YSYEKL come from the germline V gene. This CDR3 region has 17 residues. Trimming cost V 1 base and J 7 bases; bases outside gene matches: 7. In DNA form, the CDR3 reads TGCGCCAGCAGCCAAGTGGCGGGACTAGCGGGGGACAATACGCAGTATTTT. Its translation: CASSQVAGLAGDNTQYF.

The chain recombines TRBV3-1 (or the pseudogene TRBV3-2) with TRBJ1-5, with 8 bases lining up with TRBD1. Germline loops: CDR1 LGHDT, CDR2 YNNKEL (reference sequence). J gave up 4 bases and V 1 base, and 6 bases lay outside the gene matches. This CDR3 comprises 16 residues. This CDR3 is CASSQGRTGINQPQHF. CDR3 nucleotide sequence: TGTGCCAGCAGCCAAGGGAGGACAGGGATAAATCAGCCCCAGCATTTT.

This rearrangement joins TRBV19 to TRBJ2-5; tentative D call: TRBD1 (6 bases). The V gene lost 6 bases and the J gene lost 2 bases, with 19 bases spanning the gap. The CDR3 is made up of 16 amino acids. The germline V gene encodes CDR1 LNHDA and CDR2 SQIVND (reference sequence). In DNA, the CDR3 is TGTGCCAGTAGGAGGTCTTGGGGACACGTACAAGAGACCCAGTACTTC. It is translated as CASRRSWGHVQETQYF.

The chain joins TRBV6-2 or TRBV6-3 to TRBJ2-5, with 8 bases that match TRBD1. CDR1 and CDR2 from the germline V gene are MNHEY and SVGEGT. The CDR3 sequence is 14 residues long. J was trimmed by 6 bases and V by 5 bases; bases with no gene match: 8. The CDR3 loop is CASSTGTGKKTQYF. DNA for the CDR3: TGTGCCAGCAGTACTGGGACAGGAAAGAAGACCCAGTACTTC.

The chain carries TRBV6-5 and TRBJ2-7, with a tentative D call TRBD1 (5 bases). Germline V gives CDR1 MNHEY, CDR2 SVGAGI. The V and J ends lost 6 bases and 6 bases respectively, with 21 bases between them. CDR3 size: 15 residues. Written as DNA, the CDR3 is TGTGCCAGCAGCCGCGCCTATGCGGTAGGGGTCGAGCAGTACGTC. Translating it yields CASSRAYAVGVEQYV.

The J gene is TRBJ1-1, the V gene TRBV29-1, with D possibly TRBD1 on 6 matching bases. Per germline, CDR1 SQVTM and CDR2 ANQGSEA. This CDR3 has 12 residues. V was pared by 1 base and J by 4 bases, with 7 bases between. The CDR3 loop reads CSVEGTATEAFF. The CDR3 region has the DNA TGCAGCGTTGAAGGGACAGCCACTGAAGCTTTCTTT. The full variable domain, its missing parts supplied by reference TRBV29-1 and TRBJ1-1, is SAVISQKPSRDICQRGTSLTIQCQVDSQVTMMFWYRQQPGQSLTLIATANQGSEATYESGFVIDKFPISRPNLTFSTLTVSNMSPEDSSIYLCSVEGTATEAFFGQGTRLTVV.

The chain couples TRBV7-8 to TRBJ2-7, with 7 bases identical to TRBD1. V trimming: 4 bases; J trimming: 4 bases; junction bases outside the gene matches: 10. The CDR3 totals 15 residues. Per germline, CDR1 SGHVS and CDR2 FQNEAQ. The CDR3 region is CASSSRQGEGYEQYF. CDR3 DNA sequence: TGTGCCAGCAGCTCCCGACAGGGAGAGGGATACGAGCAGTACTTC.

This rearrangement joins TRBV2 to TRBJ2-5; maybe TRBD2 (5 bases). The V and J ends lost 0 bases and 1 base respectively, with 9 bases between them. This CDR3 contains 15 residues. In germline, CDR1 is SNHLY, CDR2 FYNNEI. In DNA form, the CDR3 reads TGTGCCAGCAGTGAAGCACCGGGATTCCAAGAGACCCAGTACTTC. Translated, it gives CASSEAPGFQETQYF.

This clone was counted a few times. V is TRBV3-1 (or the pseudogene TRBV3-2) and J is TRBJ1-2; 8 positions agree with TRBD1. Looked up from germline, CDR1 is LGHDT and CDR2 is YNNKEL (reference sequence). V was clipped by 3 bases and J by 8 bases; unmatched bases: 5. The CDR3 is 13 amino acids. CDR3 amino acids: CASSQGQVAGYTF. CDR3 nucleotide sequence: TGTGCCAGCAGCCAGGGACAGGTGGCAGGCTACACCTTC.

The chain uses TRBV19 and TRBJ2-7; no definite D call. Germline values: CDR1 LNHDA, CDR2 SQIVND (reference sequence). V was pared by 2 bases and J by 2 bases, with 7 bases between. This CDR3 is built from 13 residues. CDR3 DNA: TGTGCCAGTAGTATATCGGTAACCTACGAGCAGTACTTC. Translating gives CASSISVTYEQYF.

This clone turned up a few times. The chain links TRBV7-9 to TRBJ1-2; 10 bases map to TRBD1. CDR3 length equals 17 residues. V gave up 6 bases and J gave up 4 bases; unmatched junction bases: 14. Germline lookup yields CDR1 SEHNR and CDR2 FQNEAQ (reference sequence). Written as DNA, the CDR3 is TGTGCCAGCAGTATCCCCCCGGGGACAGGGGAAGTCTATGGCTACACCTTC. This translates into CASSIPPGTGEVYGYTF.

CDR3 residues: CASNLVLGTEAFF. The CDR3 region has the DNA TGTGCCAGTAATCTGGTTCTAGGCACTGAAGCTTTCTTT. The rearrangement joins TRBV19 to TRBJ1-1; D gene uncertain. Trimming cost V 7 bases and J 4 bases, with 13 bases left between them. The germline V gene encodes CDR1 LNHDA and CDR2 SQIVND (reference sequence). CDR3 length equals 13 residues.